This is a list of T cell receptor beta chains from one sample in a study of T cell responses to AZD1222 COVID-19 vaccine. Produced via immunoSEQ multiplex PCR; TCRdb's table is partial and in-frame only. The top ten hold approximately 0.5% of the sample, which has roughly 170,000 clones, almost 90% seen once. Sequenced here: peripheral blood, sampled on day 0 of AZD1222 vaccination. All receptors come from an adult in good health. Both conserved end residues are part of each CDR3.

v_call | cdr3_aa
TRBV2 | CASSEGTVNQPQHF
TRBV6-5 | CASSRNTNTGELFF
TRBV30 | CAWSAQSLGTEAFF
TRBV19 | CASSIVRQMGPGELFF
TRBV27 | CASSFSRLAGVYNEQFF
TRBV24-1 | CATSDSKTGRQPQHF
TRBV7-2 | CASSPEGLSGNTIYF
TRBV11-2 | CASSLGLGTDEQFF
TRBV3-1/TRBV3-2 | CASSELWTRNTEAFF
TRBV7-9 | CASSRDSNSPLHF
TRBV30 | CAWSQDRGNEKLFF
TRBV3-1/TRBV3-2 | CASSPRDREVYGYTF
TRBV14 | CASSQDLNTEAFF
TRBV2 | CASKLGQGGTYNSPLHF
TRBV6-5 | CASSEMGLAGELFF
TRBV6-5 | CASSYAGLGSYNEQFF
TRBV5-4 | CASSLGQRAGVSGEQYF
TRBV5-4 | CASSLSGTEPSYEQYF
TRBV12-5 | CASGWTGGGKDTGELFF
TRBV7-9 | CASSLGSPSYEQYF
TRBV27 | CASSFGRGETQYF
TRBV4-1 | CASSRGTGVLLDKYF
TRBV19 | CASSMGRRLDGYTF
TRBV19 | CASSYPRAGGGNQPQHF
TRBV5-4 | CASSPQTGQPQHF
TRBV3-1/TRBV3-2 | CASSQGTSGSTQYF
TRBV4-1 | CASSQDPDTRTGDNYGYTF
TRBV25-1 | CASSVRVNSPLHF
TRBV20-1 | CSASRLDWQNEQFF
TRBV27 | CASSFANQPQHF